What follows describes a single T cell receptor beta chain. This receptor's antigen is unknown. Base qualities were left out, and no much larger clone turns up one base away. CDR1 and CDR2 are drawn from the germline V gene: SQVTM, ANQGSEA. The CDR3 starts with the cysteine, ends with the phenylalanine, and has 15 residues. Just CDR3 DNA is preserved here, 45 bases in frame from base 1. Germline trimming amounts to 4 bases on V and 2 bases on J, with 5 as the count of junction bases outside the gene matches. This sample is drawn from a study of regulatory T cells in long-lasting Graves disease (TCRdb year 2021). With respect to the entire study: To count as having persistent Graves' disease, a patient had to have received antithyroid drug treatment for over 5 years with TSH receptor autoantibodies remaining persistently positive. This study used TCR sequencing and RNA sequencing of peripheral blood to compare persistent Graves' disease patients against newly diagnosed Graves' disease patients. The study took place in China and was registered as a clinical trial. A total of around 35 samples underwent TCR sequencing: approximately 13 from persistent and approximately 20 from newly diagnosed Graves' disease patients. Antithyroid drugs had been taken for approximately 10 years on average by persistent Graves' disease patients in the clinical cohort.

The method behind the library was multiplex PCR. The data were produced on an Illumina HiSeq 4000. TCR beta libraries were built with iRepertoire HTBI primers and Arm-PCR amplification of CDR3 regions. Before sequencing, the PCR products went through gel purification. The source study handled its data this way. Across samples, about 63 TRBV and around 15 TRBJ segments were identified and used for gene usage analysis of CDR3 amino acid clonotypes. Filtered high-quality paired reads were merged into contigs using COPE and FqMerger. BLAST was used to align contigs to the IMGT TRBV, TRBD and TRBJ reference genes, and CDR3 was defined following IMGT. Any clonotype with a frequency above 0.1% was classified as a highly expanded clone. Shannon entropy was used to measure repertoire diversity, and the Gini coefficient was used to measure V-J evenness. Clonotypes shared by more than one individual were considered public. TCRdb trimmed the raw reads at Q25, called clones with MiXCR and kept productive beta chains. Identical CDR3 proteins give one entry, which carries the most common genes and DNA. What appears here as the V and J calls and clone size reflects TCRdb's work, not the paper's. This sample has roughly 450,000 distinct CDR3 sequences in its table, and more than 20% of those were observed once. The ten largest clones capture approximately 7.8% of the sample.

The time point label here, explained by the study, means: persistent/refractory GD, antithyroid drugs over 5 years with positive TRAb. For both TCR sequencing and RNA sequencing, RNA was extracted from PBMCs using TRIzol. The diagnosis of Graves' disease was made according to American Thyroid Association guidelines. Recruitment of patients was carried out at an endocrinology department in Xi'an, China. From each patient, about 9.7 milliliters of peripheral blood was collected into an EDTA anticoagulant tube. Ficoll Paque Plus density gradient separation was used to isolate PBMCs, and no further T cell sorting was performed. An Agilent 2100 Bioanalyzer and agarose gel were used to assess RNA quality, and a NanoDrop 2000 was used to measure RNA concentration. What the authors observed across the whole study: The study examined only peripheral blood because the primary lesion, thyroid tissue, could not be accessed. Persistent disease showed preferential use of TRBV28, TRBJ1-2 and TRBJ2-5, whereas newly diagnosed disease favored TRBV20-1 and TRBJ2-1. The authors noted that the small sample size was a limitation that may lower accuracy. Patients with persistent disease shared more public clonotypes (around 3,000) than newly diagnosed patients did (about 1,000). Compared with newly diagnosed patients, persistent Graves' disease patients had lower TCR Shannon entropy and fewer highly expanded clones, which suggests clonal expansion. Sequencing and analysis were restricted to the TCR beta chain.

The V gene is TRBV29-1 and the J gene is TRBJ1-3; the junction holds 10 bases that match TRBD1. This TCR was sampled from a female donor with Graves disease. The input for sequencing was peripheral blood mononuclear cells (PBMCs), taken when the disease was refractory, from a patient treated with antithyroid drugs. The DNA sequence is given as TGCAGCGTTGCCAAAGACAGGGGGCCTGGAAACACCATATATTTT. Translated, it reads CSVAKDRGPGNTIYF.